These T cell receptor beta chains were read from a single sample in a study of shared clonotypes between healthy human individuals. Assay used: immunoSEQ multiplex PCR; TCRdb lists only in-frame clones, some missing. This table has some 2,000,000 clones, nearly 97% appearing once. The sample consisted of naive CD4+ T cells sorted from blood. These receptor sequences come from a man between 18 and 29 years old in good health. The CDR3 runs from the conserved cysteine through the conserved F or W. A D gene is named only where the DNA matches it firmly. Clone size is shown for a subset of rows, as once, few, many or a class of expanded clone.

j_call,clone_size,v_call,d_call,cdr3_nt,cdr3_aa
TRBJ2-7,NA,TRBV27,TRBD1,TGTGCCAGCAGCCGAGAGTCAGGGGGCACCTACGAGCAGTACTTC,CASSRESGGTYEQYF
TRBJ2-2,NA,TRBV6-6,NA,TGTGCCAGCAGTTACTACACCGGGGAGCTGTTTTTT,CASSYYTGELFF
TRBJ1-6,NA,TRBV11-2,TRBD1,TGTGCCAGCAGCATACAGGGGGCGGCCAATTCACCCCTCCACTTT,CASSIQGAANSPLHF
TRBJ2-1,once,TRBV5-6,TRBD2,TGTGCCAGCAGCCCGGAGAGTAGCGGGAGGGCCTATGAGCAGTTCTTC,CASSPESSGRAYEQFF
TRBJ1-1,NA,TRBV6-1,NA,TGTGCCAGCAGTGCTCAGGGTTTTGGCACTGAAGCTTTCTTT,CASSAQGFGTEAFF
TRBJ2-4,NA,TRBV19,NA,TGTGCCAGTACTCCTGGGGGCGGGAAAAACATTCAGTACTTC,CASTPGGGKNIQYF
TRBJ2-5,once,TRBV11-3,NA,TGTGCCAGCAGCTCAGGGCCCACGGGGACCCAGTACTTC,CASSSGPTGTQYF
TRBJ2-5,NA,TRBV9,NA,TGTGCCAGCAGCGTAGGTACCACCAGTGGGGTTCAAGAGACCCAGTACTTC,CASSVGTTSGVQETQYF
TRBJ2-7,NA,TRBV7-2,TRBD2,TGTGCCAGCAGGTACGTGCGGTCTAGCGGCGAGCAGTACTTC,CASRYVRSSGEQYF
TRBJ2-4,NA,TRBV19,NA,TGTGCCAGTAGTAATTCAGCTCAACTCCAGGGCATTCAGTACTTC,CASSNSAQLQGIQYF
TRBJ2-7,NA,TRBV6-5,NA,TGTGCCAGCAGTTACGCCGCACCCCCTCCCTACGAGCAGTACTTC,CASSYAAPPPYEQYF
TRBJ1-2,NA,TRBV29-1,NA,TGCAGCGTTAACGGTCTGGGGGCGCACGTGGGAGGAGGCTACACCTTC,CSVNGLGAHVGGGYTF
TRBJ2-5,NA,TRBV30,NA,TGTGCCTGGGAAGGCGGCGGGGAGACCCAGTACTTC,CAWEGGGETQYF
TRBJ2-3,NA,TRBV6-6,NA,TGTGCCAGCACTAACGGTCTGAGCACAGATACGCAGTATTTT,CASTNGLSTDTQYF
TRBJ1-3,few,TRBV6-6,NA,TGTGCCAGCGAAGGCTCTGGAAACACCATATATTTT,CASEGSGNTIYF
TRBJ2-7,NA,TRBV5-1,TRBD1,TGCGCCAGCAGCCCCCCGACAGGGAGCGACGAGCAGTACTTC,CASSPPTGSDEQYF